This passage covers 7 T cell receptor beta chains from one sample sequenced in a study of tumor-infiltrating lymphocytes in primary liver carcinoma. Total RNA (approximately 500 ng) served as template for TCR beta cDNA synthesis primed by a constant-region primer. Amplification in three nested multiplex PCR rounds with slightly modified ARM-PCR gave rise to TCR beta libraries. The first two PCR rounds, roughly 11 cycles each, used TRBV1-TRBV30 forward primers and a C-beta reverse primer. From the multiplex PCR reads, TCRdb called clonotypes with MiXCR, one entry per CDR3 protein. Of some 20,000 distinct CDR3 sequences in the sample, roughly 79% were seen once. The 20-30 mg bulk tissue piece was not sorted before simultaneous RNA and DNA extraction. The sequenced sample consisted of liver tumor tissue from sampling region 4. This sample's subset: tumor region T4, right-lateral pole. These receptors all come from a woman aged 25 to 45 with primary liver carcinoma and hepatitis B virus infection.

As concerns this clonotype: This likely comes from a read error, as the CDR3 has no conserved phenylalanine or tryptophan at its end. The V call is TRBV11-2, the J call TRBJ2-7, with 10 bases that match TRBD1. This CDR3 has 15 amino acids. V shed 6 bases, J shed 10 bases, and the junction held 15 bases outside the gene matches. CDR1 and CDR2 from the germline V gene are SGHAT and FQNNGV. CDR3 loop: CASSTGTGTGVPQYL. The CDR3 DNA follows: TGTGCCAGCAGTACAGGGACTGGGACAGGGGTTCCCCAGTACTTA.

This clonotype was detected ten times or more. A much larger clone lies one base from this, so it may be a read error. V gene TRBV24-1 combines with J gene TRBJ1-4; 8 nucleotides match TRBD1. CDR1 is KGHDR and CDR2 is SFDVKD in the germline V gene. This CDR3 contains 16 residues. The CDR3 here is CATSDSKTGGNERLFF. In nucleotides, the CDR3 is TGTGCCACCAGTGATTCCAAAACAGGGGGGAATGAAAGACTGTTTTTT.

As regards this clonotype: Sequence at one end of the junction differs from germline and may be a read error. CDR3 DNA sequence: TGCAACGTTGAATGGTGGACTGAAGCTTTCTTT. Protein: CNVEWWTEAFF. This rearrangement joins TRBV29-1 to TRBJ1-1; no clear D. The CDR3 has 11 amino acids. Looked up from germline, CDR1 is SQVTM and CDR2 is ANQGSEA. The variable domain in full, completed from reference TRBV29-1 and TRBJ1-1, reads SAVISQKPSRDICQRGTSLTIQCQVDSQVTMMFWYRQQPGQSLTLIATANQGSEATYESGFVIDKFPISRPNLTFSTLTVSNMSPEDSSIYLCNVEWWTEAFFGQGTRLTVV.

CDR3 bases: TGTGCCAGTTGTCCAACCCAGGGGTGGGAGCAGTACTTC. Amino acid sequence: CASCPTQGWEQYF. This chain joins TRBV2 and TRBJ2-7, with a possible D match to TRBD1 (6 bases). Germline V gene lookup returns CDR1 SNHLY and CDR2 FYNNEI. Trimming pared 9 bases from V and 7 bases from J, leaving 19 bases between. This CDR3 is 13 amino acids long. Looking up the rest from reference TRBV2 and TRBJ2-7 gives the full variable domain: EPEVTQTPSHQVTQMGQEVILRCVPISNHLYFYWYRQILGQKVEFLVSFYNNEISEKSEIFDDQFSVERPDGSNFTLKIRSTKLEDSAMYFCASCPTQGWEQYFGPGTRLTVT.

The chain joins TRBV28 to TRBJ2-7; 9 bases line up with TRBD2. Trimming removed 5 bases from V and 5 bases from J; junction bases left unmatched: 13. In germline, CDR1 is MDHEN, CDR2 SYDVKM. This CDR3 is built from 16 residues. The CDR3 coding sequence is TGTGCCAGCAGTCTGCCTTGGCTAGCGGGAATCAACGAGCAGTACTTC. Its translation is CASSLPWLAGINEQYF.

This clonotype has a single count. The final CDR3 position lacks the conserved phenylalanine or tryptophan, pointing to a likely read error. V and J are TRBV6-5 and TRBJ2-7, with 9 nucleotides matching TRBD1. Germline V gives CDR1 MNHEY, CDR2 SVGAGI. CDR3 length equals 15 residues. The V and J ends lost 7 bases and 4 bases, in that order; junction bases with no gene match: 11. This CDR3 reads CASNYHRQGGYEQYL. DNA of the CDR3: TGTGCCAGCAATTATCATCGACAGGGGGGTTACGAGCAGTACCTC.

Concerning this clonotype itself: Here the CDR3 omits its conserved ending phenylalanine or tryptophan, so a read error is the likely source. This chain connects TRBV7-9 to TRBJ2-3, with 7 bases matching TRBD2. Germline V gives CDR1 SEHNR, CDR2 FQNEAQ (reference sequence). This CDR3 has 17 residues. Trimming removed 6 bases from V and 3 bases from J; junction bases left unmatched: 15. The CDR3 sequence: CASSLRRSSGRTDTQYL. CDR3 sequence (DNA): TGTGCCAGCAGTTTAAGACGTTCTAGCGGTAGGACAGATACGCAGTATTTG.